This TCR beta chain was captured by sequencing in a study of cytomegalovirus exposure and HLA in healthy donors. About the study: In an early release, HLA-typed donors contributed 80 million to 95 million unique TCR sequences. Ancestry clustering placed around four fifths of more than 350 genotyped donors in the Caucasian-associated cluster.

J was trimmed by 2 bases and V by 5 bases; bases with no gene match: 4. The germline V gene has CDR1 MNHNS and CDR2 SASEGT. The CDR3 totals 14 residues. The PCR had 60 Vbeta and 13 Jbeta primers. Libraries were prepared by immunoSEQ multiplex PCR; TCRdb keeps only in-frame clonotypes and omits some of them. Of 120,000 or so clones in the sample, 78% are singletons; the top ten hold around 5.8%. Every donor was a healthy person donating bone marrow. The genes are TRBV6-1 and TRBJ2-7; 9 bases agree with TRBD2. Sequencing input: PBMCs. This receptor was identified in a woman between 35 and 50 years old in good health and CMV-seronegative. CDR3 residues: CASSRAGGTYEQYF. The CDR3 DNA sequence: TGTGCCAGCAGTCGAGCGGGAGGTACCTACGAGCAGTACTTC.